What follows are 9 T cell receptor beta chains derived from one specimen sequenced in a study of blood T cell repertoires in COVID-19. Sequencing was performed with immunoSEQ multiplex PCR; in TCRdb, only in-frame clones are kept and a portion is missing. This table holds some 97,000 clones, around 81% found once. The sequenced sample was peripheral blood. These receptors were taken from a man aged 45-65 years with active or convalescent COVID-19.

The rearrangement links TRBV5-1 to TRBJ2-1; 8 nucleotides agree with TRBD2. Germline V gives CDR1 SGHRS, CDR2 YFSETQ. The CDR3 has 16 residues. Losses at the gene ends were 1 base for V and 9 bases for J; bases not matched to a gene: 12. The CDR3 region is CASSLTAGGGVSEQFF. DNA for the CDR3: TGCGCCAGCAGCTTGACGGCGGGAGGAGGGGTTAGTGAGCAGTTCTTC.

This clone was detected a few times. The chain couples TRBV1 to TRBJ2-5; TRBD1, the table's D call, was not compared with the DNA. TRBV1 is marked as a pseudogene. The CDR3 is 17 residues long. The DNA of the CDR3 is TGCACCAGCAGCCGGGCCCTGGACAGGGGGAAGCAAGAGACCCAGTACTTC. Protein: CTSSRALDRGKQETQYF.

Concerning this clone: Compared with germline, one end of the junction differs, possibly owing to a read error. The V call is TRBV3-1 (or the pseudogene TRBV3-2), the J call TRBJ2-1, with D perhaps matching TRBD2 (5 bases). There are 13 residues in the CDR3. Germline V gene sequence: CDR1 LGHDT, CDR2 YNNKEL (reference sequence). The DNA of the CDR3 is TGTGCCAGCTGCCAAGGAGTGGCTACTAGACAGTTCTTC. Its translation is CASCQGVATRQFF.

The chain carries TRBV30 and TRBJ2-5, with D tentatively TRBD2 (6 bases). This CDR3 has 13 residues. The V end was cut by 1 base, the J end by 7 bases, with 13 bases between. The V gene's germline CDR1 is GTSNPN and CDR2 SVGIG (reference sequence). Here the CDR3 DNA reads TGTGCCTGGAGTGGGGTAGCCGGGAGGACCCAGTACTTC. Protein sequence: CAWSGVAGRTQYF.

This rearrangement joins TRBV7-3 to TRBJ2-2, with 10 bases fitting TRBD2. The germline V gene encodes CDR1 SGHTA and CDR2 FQGTGA. This CDR3 region has 17 residues. With V trimmed by 0 bases and J by 7 bases, 8 bases remained unmatched. For the CDR3, the DNA is TGTGCCAGCAGCTTAACTGCTAGCGGGAGAGGTTACGGGGAGCTGTTTTTT. Translating it yields CASSLTASGRGYGELFF.

The chain is built from TRBV6-5 and TRBJ1-2; TRBD1 aligns across 8 bases. CDR1 is MNHEY, CDR2 SVGAGI, per germline. The CDR3 runs 15 residues. The ends lost 8 bases at V and 2 bases at J; junction bases unmatched: 10. The CDR3 coding sequence is TGTGCCAGCGAGGACAGGGTTTTGCTGAACTATGGCTACACCTTC. Amino acid sequence: CASEDRVLLNYGYTF.

The chain employs TRBV5-1 and TRBJ1-4; TRBD1 agrees at 7 bases. The junction had 6 bases not matched to a gene; V was cut back by 2 bases and J by 5 bases. This CDR3 spans 15 amino acids. Germline lookup yields CDR1 SGHRS and CDR2 YFSETQ. CDR3 coding DNA: TGCGCCAGCAGCTTACAACAGGGGTCGAATGAAAAACTGTTTTTT. Translating gives CASSLQQGSNEKLFF.

DNA for the CDR3: TGTGCCAGCAGGCTAATAGGCGGTTATGGCTACACCTTC. Protein sequence: CASRLIGGYGYTF. The chain uses TRBV6-5 and TRBJ1-2; unclear D gene. With 6 bases removed from V and 5 bases from J, the gap between germline ends came to 13 bases. Germline loops: CDR1 MNHEY, CDR2 SVGAGI. The CDR3 is 13 amino acids.

The V and J genes are TRBV30 and TRBJ2-7; 9 bases are a match to TRBD1. With 5 bases clipped from V and 6 bases from J, the junction kept 11 bases outside the gene matches. Per germline, CDR1 GTSNPN and CDR2 SVGIG (reference sequence). This CDR3 has 14 amino acids. CDR3 nucleotides: TGTGCCTGGGGGAAGACAGGGGGAAGAGGCGAGCAGTACTTC. Amino acids: CAWGKTGGRGEQYF.